This TCR beta chain was sequenced in a study of OX40 agonist ivuxolimab in advanced cancers. General notes on the study: The costimulatory receptor OX40 (CD134) was targeted by ivuxolimab, a fully human IgG2 agonistic monoclonal antibody. Intravenous ivuxolimab was administered to patients every 2 weeks at six dose levels: 0.01, 0.1, 0.3, 1.5, 3 and 10 mg/kg. Among the approximately 50 dose-escalation patients, some 19 had hepatocellular carcinoma, 15 melanoma, 9 renal cell carcinoma and 9 head and neck cancer. In the dose-escalation cohort, around four fifths of patients were male, and the mean age was around 60 years, with a range of roughly 20 to 80. Prior anti-PD-1, anti-PD-L1 or anti-CTLA-4 therapy was permitted, and checkpoint inhibitors had been received by more than 35% of dose-escalation patients. Partial responses were achieved by three dose-escalation patients, of whom one had hepatocellular carcinoma and two had cutaneous melanoma. Peripheral TCRbeta sequencing aimed to test whether ivuxolimab altered TCR sequence diversity and caused clonal T-cell expansion. The monotherapy dose-escalation portion (N ≈ 50 patients) of the phase I ivuxolimab trial is reported in the paper.

Overall study results and their limits: On average, CD8+ T cells showed more expanded clones than CD4+ T cells after ivuxolimab. The antigen specificity of the peripheral T cells that underwent clonal expansion was not determined. Low levels of normalized T-cell clonal expansion were also shown by some nonresponding patients. At doses of 0.1 to 3.0 mg/kg, clonal expansion of both CD4+ and CD8+ blood T cells was observed from baseline to week 6. In partial responders in the 0.1-3.0 mg/kg groups, normalized peripheral clonal expansion was found to be among the lowest, especially among CD8+ T cells.

For sequencing of the TCRbeta CDR3 region, genomic DNA was extracted from the sorted cells. TCRbeta CDR3 regions were sequenced using the immunoSEQ Assay. This immuneACCESS table, as held by TCRdb, lists in-frame sequences with V and J called but not all clones. Of the missing ones, under half trace to an unresolved V gene in checked studies; the others have no known cause. The sample yields approximately 90,000 clones; roughly nine tenths were counted once. The top ten clones comprise over 1.2% of the sample. V was cut back by 1 base and J by 10 bases, leaving a gap of 11 bases between them. The CDR3 contains 13 residues, cysteine and phenylalanine counted. Just CDR3 DNA is preserved here, 39 bases in frame from base 1. CDR1 is given as MGHRA and CDR2 as YSYEKL, both from the germline V gene. The table lists this clone with a few counts. The antigen it recognizes is unknown. No base qualities exist here, and no much larger clone lies one base off it.

Patients with a history of autoimmune disease or receiving systemic immunosuppression were excluded from the trial. Peripheral blood for TCR sequencing was collected from all dose cohorts at baseline, on cycle 4 day 1, and on cycle 7 day 1. Samples were obtained from an open-label, multicenter, first-in-human phase I dose-escalation trial of ivuxolimab. Adults with locally advanced or metastatic melanoma, renal cell, hepatocellular, or head and neck squamous cell carcinoma were enrolled in the trial. Before TCR sequencing, CD4+ T cells and CD8+ T cells from peripheral blood were sorted into separate populations.

This chain joins TRBV4-1 to TRBJ1-5, with the D gene not clear enough to name. The source was CD4+ or CD8+ T cells sorted from blood, collected in a trial of the OX40 agonist ivuxolimab. The clonotype comes from an adult with an advanced solid tumor such as melanoma, head and neck, liver or kidney cancer. The CDR3 region has the sequence CASSQGQTDPQHF. The nucleotide sequence reads as follows: TGCGCCAGCAGCCAAGGGCAGACTGATCCCCAGCATTTT.